This TCR beta chain was identified during a study of blood T cells in healthy people across ages (dated by TCRdb to between 2014 and 2017). Background for the entire study: In model experiments, roughly one uniquely barcoded TCR beta cDNA molecule per two T cells was captured by template switching. Age-related changes in TCR beta repertoire diversity were measured in the study by deep sequencing normalized with unique cDNA molecular identifiers. Using the same blood draw, the study looked at two additional independent replicas of 1 million unique cDNA reads for two donors, one aged 18 to 29 and the other aged 80 or older. The donors were divided into four age groups: young (average about 16 years), middle-aged (about 40), aged (around 67) and long-lived (about 84). What the research found in general, with its limitations: Since profiling was done on bulk unsorted PBMCs, naive and antigen-experienced compartments could not be conclusively compared. There was a strong correlation between observed TCR beta diversity and the percentage of naive T cells measured by flow cytometry. Compared with the aged group, the long-lived group had more naive CD4+ T cells, fewer expanded clones and increased TCR diversity, a pattern suggesting age selection. As age increased, observed TCR beta diversity per million T cells dropped in a roughly linear way, and a significant reduction was already evident by age 40. Because the CMV infection status of the donors was unknown, age-related changes in expanded clonotypes may potentially have been confounded. Estimates of total diversity based on one million sequenced T cells were considered lower bounds and underestimates.

The roughly 38 donors, aged about 6 to 95 years, were systemically healthy Caucasian individuals from Russia. Roughly 10 milliliters of peripheral blood were collected from each donor into EDTA-treated Vacutainer tubes. PBMCs were isolated by Ficoll-Paque density-gradient centrifugation, with at least 7 million obtained per sample. Trizol reagent was used to extract total RNA from the PBMCs, yielding at least 5 micrograms per sample. Naive CD45RAhigh/CD27high T cell percentages were measured by flow cytometry on a PBMC aliquot from every donor. The library was produced with 5' RACE. Instrument used: Illumina HiSeq 2500. A second about 7 to 12 cycle PCR used a sample-barcoded 5' primer and a J-beta primer mix. Each TCR beta cDNA molecule received a unique molecular identifier from a template-switch 5' adaptor carrying 12 random nucleotides. Each sample yielded at least 3 million CDR3-containing paired-end reads. First-strand cDNA was synthesized from all RNA with the Mint cDNA synthesis kit, primed by a TRBC-specific oligonucleotide. Following uracil-DNA glycosylase treatment, all cDNA underwent a first 18-cycle PCR with the universal primers M1SS and BC2_uni_R. Turning to the authors' computational methods: Each sample was normalized by randomly selecting 1 million high-quality reads, each carrying a distinct molecular identifier. Instead of being binned into consensus sequences, reads that shared molecular identifiers were thrown out. MiTCR, with a Q25 quality threshold and the strictest error-elimination algorithm, was used for CDR3 identification, clonotype clustering and error correction. A nonparametric unseen species model with Euler transformation was used to estimate lower-bound total TCR beta diversity. TCRdb reprocessing: public reads trimmed at Q25 with fastp, clones called with MiXCR, in-frame beta chains kept. Identical CDR3 proteins give one entry, which carries the most common genes and DNA. The V and J calls shown here were made by TCRdb, not taken from the authors' results. Counted in this sample were more than 1,000,000 distinct CDR3 sequences; roughly a quarter of them appeared once. The ten largest clones take up approximately 0.79% of the sample.

Worth noting for this clonotype: Its antigen is unknown. No base-level quality is on record; no much larger clone is a single base apart.

The V and J ends are trimmed by 4 bases and 6 bases, leaving 19 bases between them. The CDR1 and CDR2 encoded by the germline V gene (reference sequence) are SGHNT and YYREEE. The CDR3 contains 15 residues, cysteine and phenylalanine counted. The kept DNA is CDR3 alone, 45 bases in frame from the first base. These same records also appear under a second study, on T cells of mothers and their children. The second paper states: Donors were nine systemically healthy Caucasian individuals: three mothers and their six children. cDNA synthesis consumed the entire amount of extracted RNA, loaded at around 1.5 ug RNA in each 15 ul reaction. In the second PCR, the M1S primer introduced both the sample barcodes and 2-4 random nucleotides. Over 9.5 million TCR beta CDR3 reads came from each mother, compared with approximately 3 million reads from each child. TCR recombination output is similarly shaped by thymic selection in related and unrelated pairs, with a minor effect exerted by inherited differences. Related mother-child pairs always showed normalized repertoire overlap that was slightly higher than in unrelated mother-child pairs, though the difference was never significant. With a sensitivity of 90 to 100 clones per million clonotypes, no persistent microchimeric T cell clones were detected. Deep NGS was used in the study to compare the TCR beta repertoires of mothers and children and to look for features that separate related mother-child pairs from unrelated individuals. The mean age was roughly 40 +/- 4 years for the mothers and approximately 11 +/- 4 years for the children. After adapter ligation with NEBNext reagents, the libraries were sequenced on Illumina HiSeq 2000 with 100+100 nt paired-end reads. To avoid cross-contamination, the mother libraries and the child libraries were prepared a month apart and sequenced in separate runs. Between about 500,000 and 2,100,000 distinct TCR beta clonotypes were identified per donor. Naive TCR beta clonotypes were estimated from low-frequency clonotypes matched to each donor's FACS-determined naive share, without sorting.

The chain employs TRBV5-4 and TRBJ2-5; the best D guess is TRBD2, with 6 bases matching. The source material was blood. The clonotype comes from a girl aged 2 to 9 in good health. The sequence in DNA is TGTGCCAGCAGCCTGAGTTGGGGGGTTGGGAAGACCCAGTACTTC. The translation is CASSLSWGVGKTQYF.